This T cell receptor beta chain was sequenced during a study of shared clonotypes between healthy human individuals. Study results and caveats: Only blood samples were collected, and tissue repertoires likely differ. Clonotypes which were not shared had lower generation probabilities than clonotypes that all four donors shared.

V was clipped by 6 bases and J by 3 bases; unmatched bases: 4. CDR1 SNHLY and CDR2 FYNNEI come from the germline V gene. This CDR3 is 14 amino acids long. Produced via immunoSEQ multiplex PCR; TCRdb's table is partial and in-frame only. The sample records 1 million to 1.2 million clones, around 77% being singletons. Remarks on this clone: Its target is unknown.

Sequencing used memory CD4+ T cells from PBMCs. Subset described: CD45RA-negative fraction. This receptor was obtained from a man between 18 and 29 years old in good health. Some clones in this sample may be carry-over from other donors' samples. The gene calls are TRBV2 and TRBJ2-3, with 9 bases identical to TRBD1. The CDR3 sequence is CASRTGGGTDTQYF. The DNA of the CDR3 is TGTGCCAGCAGGACAGGGGGAGGAACAGATACGCAGTATTTT.